What follows are 31 T cell receptor beta chains derived from one specimen sequenced in a study of blood T cell repertoires in COVID-19. Profiling relied on immunoSEQ multiplex PCR, and the TCRdb table lists in-frame clones only, not all of them. This table has some 250,000 clones, roughly 87% appearing once. Sequenced input: peripheral blood. The origin of the receptors is a woman between 25 and 40 years old with acute or convalescent COVID-19.

V is TRBV9 and J is TRBJ2-7, with 8 positions matching TRBD1. V dropped 3 bases and J dropped 0; count of bases not matched to a gene: 14. The CDR3 is 18 amino acids. CDR1 and CDR2 (germline): SGDLS, YYNGEE. CDR3 sequence: CASSAGTGAARSSYEQYF. The CDR3 DNA follows: TGTGCCAGCAGCGCGGGGACAGGTGCCGCTCGAAGCTCCTACGAGCAGTACTTC.

The V gene is TRBV24-1, the J gene TRBJ2-3; TRBD1 is a possible D gene (6 bases). This CDR3 is built from 16 residues. The V gene lost 9 bases and the J gene lost 0 bases, with 18 bases spanning the gap. Per the germline V gene, CDR1 is KGHDR and CDR2 is SFDVKD. The CDR3 here is CATSAPGHSSTDTQYF. The CDR3 nucleotides are TGTGCCACCTCTGCGCCGGGACATTCGAGCACAGATACGCAGTATTTT.

A single count supports this clone. This chain joins TRBV7-8 and TRBJ1-3; a weak D match, TRBD1 (5 bases). Germline V CDR1 and CDR2: SGHVS, FQNEAQ. Trimming removed 4 bases at V and 6 bases at J, with 16 bases between. The CDR3 is made up of 15 amino acids. This CDR3 is CASSYGGQGENTIYF. The CDR3 DNA reads as TGTGCCAGCAGCTACGGAGGGCAGGGCGAAAACACCATATATTTT.

The gene calls are TRBV5-1 and TRBJ2-5, with 7 positions matching TRBD2. Germline CDR1 reads SGHRS; CDR2 reads YFSETQ. V shed 3 bases and J 1 base; nucleotides not matched to a gene: 6. The CDR3 contains 15 residues. This CDR3 reads CASSSGGRSQETQYF. Written as DNA, the CDR3 is TGCGCCAGCAGCTCCGGGGGGAGGAGCCAAGAGACCCAGTACTTC.

The chain combines TRBV29-1 with TRBJ2-7, with D maybe TRBD2 (7 bases). The V end was cut by 5 bases, the J end by 7 bases, with 18 bases between. Germline V gene sequence: CDR1 SQVTM, CDR2 ANQGSEA. This CDR3 is built from 13 residues. The CDR3 DNA reads as TGCAGCGTTCGGGGAGGGGGTCTTCGGGAGCAGTACTTC. This encodes CSVRGGGLREQYF.

This chain connects TRBV19 to TRBJ2-1; TRBD1 agrees at 11 bases. Germline V CDR1 and CDR2: LNHDA, SQIVND (reference sequence). The CDR3 is made up of 13 amino acids. The V segment lost 7 bases and the J segment 7 bases; nucleotides outside the gene matches: 3. The CDR3 DNA reads as TGTGCCAGTACCGGGACAGGGGGTAATGAGCAGTTCTTC. Protein: CASTGTGGNEQFF.

The gene calls are TRBV12-3 or TRBV12-4 and TRBJ1-2; D gene ambiguous. The V end lost 2 bases, the J end lost 7 bases, and 11 bases lay between the germline ends. The CDR3 is 13 residues long. The CDR3 coding sequence is TGTGCCAGCAGTTTACCAGTGAGGCGTGGCTACACCTTC. Amino acids: CASSLPVRRGYTF.

This clone has a handful of counts. The gene calls are TRBV29-1 and TRBJ1-5, with 8 bases lining up with TRBD1. Losses at the gene ends were 1 base for V and 6 bases for J; bases not matched to a gene: 14. There are 17 residues in the CDR3. Germline V gene lookup returns CDR1 SQVTM and CDR2 ANQGSEA. CDR3 nucleotides: TGCAGCGTTGAAGGAGGACAGGGACCGTCCCGGGGTCAGCCCCAGCATTTT. Translated: CSVEGGQGPSRGQPQHF.

The chain uses TRBV7-9 and TRBJ2-2; TRBD2 matches at 10 bases. Germline V CDR1 and CDR2: SEHNR, FQNEAQ (reference sequence). The V gene end was trimmed by 5 bases and the J gene end by 6 bases; junction bases not matched to a gene: 6. This CDR3 region has 15 residues. In DNA form, the CDR3 reads TGTGCCAGCAGCCCCAAGCGGGAGGGCCCCGGGGAGCTGTTTTTT. Amino acid sequence: CASSPKREGPGELFF.

The genes are TRBV14 and TRBJ1-6; D is possibly TRBD1 (6 bases). The CDR3 contains 15 residues. V lost 3 bases, J lost 6 bases, and 12 bases lay in between. Germline CDR1 and CDR2: SGHDN and FVKESK. CDR3 region: CASSHLQGPNSPLHF. For the CDR3, the DNA is TGTGCCAGCAGCCACCTACAGGGCCCTAATTCACCCCTCCACTTT.

The chain joins TRBV5-6 to TRBJ1-2; D possibly corresponds to TRBD1 (6 bases). The ends were cut back, 3 bases at V and 1 base at J, with 10 bases in the middle. The CDR3 sequence is 14 residues long. Germline V gene sequence: CDR1 SGHDT, CDR2 YYEEEE. CDR3 nucleotides: TGTGCCAGCAGCTGGCCACAGGGTAACTATGGCTACACCTTC. This translates into CASSWPQGNYGYTF.

This sequence joins TRBV24-1 and TRBJ1-3; 7 nucleotides align to TRBD1. Losses at the gene ends were 9 bases for V and 0 bases for J; bases not matched to a gene: 10. Germline V CDR1 and CDR2: KGHDR, SFDVKD. CDR3 length equals 16 residues. CDR3: CATQNRRDSSGNTIYF. The CDR3 bases are TGTGCCACCCAGAACAGGCGGGACAGCTCTGGAAACACCATATATTTT.

The chain carries TRBV5-1 and TRBJ2-7; 13 nucleotides agree with TRBD2. CDR3 length: 15 amino acids. V shed 4 bases and J 4 bases; nucleotides not matched to a gene: 5. CDR1 SGHRS and CDR2 YFSETQ come from the germline V gene. The CDR3 loop reads CASSRGLAGPYEQYF. CDR3 bases: TGCGCCAGCAGCAGGGGACTAGCGGGACCATACGAGCAGTACTTC.

The genes are TRBV20-1 and TRBJ2-7, with TRBD2 matching 8 bases. Germline V CDR1 and CDR2: DFQATT, SNEGSKA (reference sequence). The CDR3 sequence is 16 residues long. The ends lost 3 bases at V and 2 bases at J; junction bases unmatched: 12. In DNA, the CDR3 is TGCAGTGCTAGTCGAGAGGGGAGCGGGAGTCCCTACGAGCAGTACTTC. Translated, it gives CSASREGSGSPYEQYF.

This clone was seen just once. This chain links TRBV11-3 with TRBJ2-2; 10 nucleotides align to TRBD2. Germline CDR1 and CDR2: SGHNT and YENEEA. V shed 4 bases and J 6 bases; nucleotides not matched to a gene: 11. The CDR3 consists of 17 residues. The CDR3 nucleotides are TGTGCCAGCAGCTATTCTAGCGGGAGAGTCTTTGCCGGGGAGCTGTTTTTT. Protein: CASSYSSGRVFAGELFF.

The chain couples TRBV3-1 (or the pseudogene TRBV3-2) to TRBJ2-6; TRBD1 is a possible D gene (5 bases). Trimming left V 2 bases short and J 0 bases short, with 17 bases between. CDR3 length: 19 residues. Germline CDR1 reads LGHDT; CDR2 reads YNNKEL (reference sequence). The CDR3, as DNA: TGTGCCAGCAGCCAAAGGTACTACAGGTCAGACTCTGGGGCCAACGTCCTGACTTTC. Its protein is CASSQRYYRSDSGANVLTF.

This clone was observed once. The chain links TRBV7-9 to TRBJ2-5; 14 bases are a match to TRBD2. The CDR3 runs to 17 residues. CDR1 SEHNR and CDR2 FQNEAQ come from the germline V gene (reference sequence). J lost 3 bases, V lost 4 bases, and 7 bases had no gene match. The CDR3 loop reads CASSSRGGLAGEETQYF. The CDR3 DNA sequence: TGTGCCAGCAGCTCAAGGGGGGGACTAGCGGGAGAAGAGACCCAGTACTTC.

The chain links TRBV4-2 to TRBJ1-1; D is perhaps TRBD1 (5 bases). The CDR3 is made up of 13 amino acids. From germline, CDR1 is LGHNA and CDR2 YNFKEQ. V was cut by 3 bases and J by 4 bases, with 9 bases left in between. The CDR3 sequence is CASSQLGVTEAFF. CDR3 bases: TGTGCCAGCAGCCAGCTAGGGGTCACTGAAGCTTTCTTT.

The chain has TRBV19 and TRBJ1-5; perhaps TRBD1 as D (6 bases). Germline V gene lookup returns CDR1 LNHDA and CDR2 SQIVND (reference sequence). The CDR3 length is 12 residues. V gave up 5 bases and J gave up 11 bases, with 13 bases separating them. CDR3 nucleotides: TGTGCCAGTAGTGCCCGGGGGGCGGCCCAGCATTTT. Amino acids: CASSARGAAQHF.

This chain connects TRBV7-2 to TRBJ2-5; 11 bases map to TRBD2. Germline V gene data show CDR1 as SGHTA and CDR2 as FQGNSA. With V trimmed by 1 base and J by 5 bases, 9 bases remained unmatched. The CDR3 loop spans 17 amino acids. Here the CDR3 DNA reads TGTGCCAGCAGCTTAGTACTAGCGGGAGTTCGGGCGGAGACCCAGTACTTC. It specifies CASSLVLAGVRAETQYF.

The chain uses TRBV15 and TRBJ2-7; 9 bases line up with TRBD1. CDR3 length: 15 residues. The V segment lost 5 bases and the J segment 4 bases; nucleotides outside the gene matches: 9. Germline V gene data show CDR1 as LNHNV and CDR2 as YYDKDF (reference sequence). Here the CDR3 DNA reads TGTGCCACCAGCCGGGGGGACAGGGCGGGATACGAGCAGTACTTC. Translated, it gives CATSRGDRAGYEQYF.

The chain links TRBV6-5 to TRBJ2-1, with TRBD2 matching over 8 bases. This CDR3 is built from 15 residues. The J segment lost 4 bases and the V segment lost 0 bases, leaving 2 bases of the junction unmatched. Germline V lookup: CDR1 MNHEY, CDR2 SVGAGI. CDR3 nucleotides: TGTGCCAGCAGTTACTCGGTAGCGGGGTACAATGAGCAGTTCTTC. It is translated as CASSYSVAGYNEQFF.

The chain employs TRBV9 and TRBJ2-1; 8 positions match TRBD2. The CDR3 contains 14 residues. J was trimmed by 2 bases and V by 5 bases; bases with no gene match: 3. Germline-derived CDR1 and CDR2 are SGDLS and YYNGEE. CDR3 DNA sequence: TGTGCCAGCAGTTTTAGCGGGGCCTACAATGAGCAGTTCTTC. This codes for CASSFSGAYNEQFF.

The CDR3 region has the DNA TGCGCCAGCAGCTTGTTTCAGGGGGCCTACGAGCAGTACTTC. It codes for CASSLFQGAYEQYF. The V gene is TRBV5-1, the J gene TRBJ2-7, with TRBD1 matching 7 bases. The CDR3 has 14 residues. From germline, CDR1 is SGHRS and CDR2 YFSETQ. Losses at the gene ends were 1 base for V and 2 bases for J; bases not matched to a gene: 3.

The chain employs TRBV11-3 and TRBJ2-3, with 7 positions matching TRBD2. Unmatched junction bases numbered 10, after V lost 5 bases and J lost 2 bases. The CDR3 has 16 residues. Germline V gene data show CDR1 as SGHNT and CDR2 as YENEEA. In nucleotides, the CDR3 is TGTGCCAGCAGCCCCCGGCAGGGAGGGGCCACAGATACGCAGTATTTT. Amino acids: CASSPRQGGATDTQYF.

The chain employs TRBV11-3 and TRBJ2-7, with D possibly matching TRBD2 (5 bases). The V end lost 7 bases, the J end lost 0 bases, and 16 bases lay between the germline ends. There are 15 residues in the CDR3. CDR1 SGHNT and CDR2 YENEEA come from the germline V gene. In nucleotides, the CDR3 is TGTGCCAGCACCTCTTGGCGGGCTTCCTCCTACGAGCAGTACTTC. This encodes CASTSWRASSYEQYF.

V gene TRBV5-1 combines with J gene TRBJ2-1, with D tentatively TRBD1 (6 bases). This CDR3 contains 15 residues. CDR1 and CDR2 (germline): SGHRS, YFSETQ. Trimming left V 4 bases short and J 4 bases short, with 15 bases between. The CDR3 spells CASSDEGERYNEQFF. In DNA form, the CDR3 reads TGCGCCAGCAGCGACGAGGGGGAGCGTTACAATGAGCAGTTCTTC.

This chain connects TRBV9 to TRBJ2-3, with 11 bases aligning to TRBD2. This CDR3 has 16 amino acids. V lost 0 bases to trimming and J lost 2 bases; unmatched junction nucleotides: 2. Germline V gene lookup returns CDR1 SGDLS and CDR2 YYNGEE. CDR3 region: CASSVGLAGYTDTQYF. As DNA, the CDR3 is TGTGCCAGCAGCGTAGGACTAGCGGGATACACAGATACGCAGTATTTT.

The CDR3, as DNA: TGTGCCAGCAGTTGGACAGGGGCTGGGGCCAACGTCCTGACTTTC. This translates into CASSWTGAGANVLTF. The chain couples TRBV5-5 to TRBJ2-6; the match to TRBD1 covers 9 bases. The CDR3 runs to 15 residues. Trimming cost V 5 bases and J 2 bases; bases outside gene matches: 2. CDR1 and CDR2 from the germline V gene are SGHKS and YYEKEE (reference sequence).

On this clone itself: This specimen includes other DNA sequences encoding the same CDR3. This chain connects TRBV5-1 to TRBJ2-1; maybe TRBD1 (7 bases). Trimming removed 6 bases at V and 5 bases at J, with 15 bases between. The CDR3 has 14 residues. Per germline, CDR1 SGHRS and CDR2 YFSETQ. DNA of the CDR3: TGCGCCAGCACGCGGGGACAGAGCAACAATGAGCAGTTCTTC. Translating it yields CASTRGQSNNEQFF.

The CDR3 bases are TGTGCCAGTAGTCCCCGACAGAGCTCCTATAATTCACCCCTCCACTTT. This sequence encodes CASSPRQSSYNSPLHF. The J gene is TRBJ1-6, the V gene TRBV19, with a possible D match to TRBD1 (5 bases). The V and J ends lost 5 bases and 0 bases respectively, with 11 bases between them. CDR1 is LNHDA and CDR2 is SQIVND in the germline V gene (reference sequence). CDR3 length equals 16 residues. Full variable domain (remainder filled in from reference TRBV19 and TRBJ1-6): DGGITQSPKYLFRKEGQNVTLSCEQNLNHDAMYWYRQDPGQGLRLIYYSQIVNDFQKGDIAEGYSVSREKKESFPLTVTSAQKNPTAFYLCASSPRQSSYNSPLHFGNGTRLTVT.